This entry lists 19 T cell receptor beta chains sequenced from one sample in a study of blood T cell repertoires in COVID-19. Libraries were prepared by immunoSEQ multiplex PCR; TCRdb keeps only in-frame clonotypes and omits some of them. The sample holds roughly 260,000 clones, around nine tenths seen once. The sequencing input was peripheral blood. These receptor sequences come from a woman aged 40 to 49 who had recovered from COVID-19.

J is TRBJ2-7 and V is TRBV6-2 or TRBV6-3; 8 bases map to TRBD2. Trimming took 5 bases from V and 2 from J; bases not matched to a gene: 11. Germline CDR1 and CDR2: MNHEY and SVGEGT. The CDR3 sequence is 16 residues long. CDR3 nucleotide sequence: TGTGCCAGCAGTCTCCCAATAGCGGGAAACCCCTACGAGCAGTACTTC. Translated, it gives CASSLPIAGNPYEQYF.

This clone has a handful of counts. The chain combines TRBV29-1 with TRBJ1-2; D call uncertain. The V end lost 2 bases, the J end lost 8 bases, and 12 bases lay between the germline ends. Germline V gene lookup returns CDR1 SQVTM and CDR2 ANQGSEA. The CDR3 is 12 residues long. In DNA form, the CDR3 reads TGCAGCGTTGAACCAGACCGCGGGGGCTACACCTTC. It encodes CSVEPDRGGYTF.

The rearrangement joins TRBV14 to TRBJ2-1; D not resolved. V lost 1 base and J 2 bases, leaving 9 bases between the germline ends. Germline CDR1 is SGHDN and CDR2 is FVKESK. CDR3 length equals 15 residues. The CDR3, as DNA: TGTGCCAGCAGCCAAGTGGTCAGTCCCTACAATGAGCAGTTCTTC. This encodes CASSQVVSPYNEQFF.

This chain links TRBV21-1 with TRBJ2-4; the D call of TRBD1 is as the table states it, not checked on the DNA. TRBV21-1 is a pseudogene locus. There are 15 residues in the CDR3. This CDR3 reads CASSKADRVFNIQYF. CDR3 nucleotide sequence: TGTGCCAGCAGCAAAGCGGACAGGGTCTTCAACATTCAGTACTTC.

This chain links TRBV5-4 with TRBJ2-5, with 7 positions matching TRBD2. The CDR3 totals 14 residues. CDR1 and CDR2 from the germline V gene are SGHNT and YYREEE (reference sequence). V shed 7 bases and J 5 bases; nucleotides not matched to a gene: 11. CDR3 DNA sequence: TGTGCCAGCTCCCATCGACTAGCTGCGGAGACCCAGTACTTC. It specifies CASSHRLAAETQYF.

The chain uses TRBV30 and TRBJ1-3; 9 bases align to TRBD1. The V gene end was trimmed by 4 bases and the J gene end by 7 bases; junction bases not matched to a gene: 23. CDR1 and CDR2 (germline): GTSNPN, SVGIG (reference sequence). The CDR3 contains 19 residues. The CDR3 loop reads CAWTKAPTGTGMYRNTIYF. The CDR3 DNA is TGTGCCTGGACCAAAGCCCCTACCGGGACAGGGATGTATCGGAACACCATATATTTT.

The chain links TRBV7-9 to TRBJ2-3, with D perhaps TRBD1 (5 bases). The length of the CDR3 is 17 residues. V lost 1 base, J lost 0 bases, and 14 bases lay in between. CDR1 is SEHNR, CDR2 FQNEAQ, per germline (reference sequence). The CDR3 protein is CASSLGITGVSTDTQYF. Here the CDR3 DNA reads TGTGCCAGCAGCTTAGGGATAACAGGAGTTAGCACAGATACGCAGTATTTT. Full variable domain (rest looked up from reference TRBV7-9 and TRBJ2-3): DTGVSQNPRHKITKRGQNVTFRCDPISEHNRLYWYRQTLGQGPEFLTYFQNEAQLEKSRLLSDRFSAERPKGSFSTLEIQRTEQGDSAMYLCASSLGITGVSTDTQYFGPGTRLTVL.

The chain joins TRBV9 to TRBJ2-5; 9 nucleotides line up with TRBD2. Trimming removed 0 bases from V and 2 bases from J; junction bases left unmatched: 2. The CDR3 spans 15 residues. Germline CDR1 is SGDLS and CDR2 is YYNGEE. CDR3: CASSVGTSDQETQYF. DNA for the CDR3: TGTGCCAGCAGCGTAGGGACTAGCGATCAAGAGACCCAGTACTTC.

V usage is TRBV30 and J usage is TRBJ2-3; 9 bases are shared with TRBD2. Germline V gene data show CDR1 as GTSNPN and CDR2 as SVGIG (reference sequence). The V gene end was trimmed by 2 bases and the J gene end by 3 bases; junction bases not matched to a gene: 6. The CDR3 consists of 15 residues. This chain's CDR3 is CAWSIAGGWTDTQYF. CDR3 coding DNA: TGTGCCTGGAGTATTGCGGGGGGGTGGACAGATACGCAGTATTTT.

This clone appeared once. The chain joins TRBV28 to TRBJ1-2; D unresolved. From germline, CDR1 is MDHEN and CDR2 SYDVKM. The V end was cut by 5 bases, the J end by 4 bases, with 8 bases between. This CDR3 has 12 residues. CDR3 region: CASSRGGYGYTF. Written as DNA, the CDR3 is TGTGCCAGCAGTCGCGGAGGCTATGGCTACACCTTC.

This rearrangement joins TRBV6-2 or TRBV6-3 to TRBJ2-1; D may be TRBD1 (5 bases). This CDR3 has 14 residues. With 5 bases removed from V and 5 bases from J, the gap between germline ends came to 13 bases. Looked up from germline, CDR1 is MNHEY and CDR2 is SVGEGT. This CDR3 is CASSPGFSNNEQFF. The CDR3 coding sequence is TGTGCCAGCAGTCCAGGGTTTTCAAACAATGAGCAGTTCTTC.

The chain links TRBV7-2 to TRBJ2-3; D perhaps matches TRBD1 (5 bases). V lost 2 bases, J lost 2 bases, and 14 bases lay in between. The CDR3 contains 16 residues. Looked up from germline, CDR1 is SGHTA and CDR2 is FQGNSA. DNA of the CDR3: TGTGCCAGCAGCTTACCTTGGGCAGGGCCCACAGATACGCAGTATTTT. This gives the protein CASSLPWAGPTDTQYF.

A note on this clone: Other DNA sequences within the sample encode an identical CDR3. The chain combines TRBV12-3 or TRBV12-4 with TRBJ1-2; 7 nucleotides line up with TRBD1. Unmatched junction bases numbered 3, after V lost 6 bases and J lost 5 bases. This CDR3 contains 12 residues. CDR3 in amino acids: CASRTGEYGYTF. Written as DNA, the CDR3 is TGTGCCAGCAGAACAGGGGAATATGGCTACACCTTC.

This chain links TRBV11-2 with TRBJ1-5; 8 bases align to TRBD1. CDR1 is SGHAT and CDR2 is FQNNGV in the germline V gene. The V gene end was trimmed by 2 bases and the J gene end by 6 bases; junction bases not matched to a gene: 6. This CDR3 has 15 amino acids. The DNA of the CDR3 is TGTGCCAGCAGCTTAAGGGCAGGGGGCAGTCAGCCCCAGCATTTT. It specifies CASSLRAGGSQPQHF. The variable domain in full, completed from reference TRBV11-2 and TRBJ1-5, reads EAGVAQSPRYKIIEKRQSVAFWCNPISGHATLYWYQQILGQGPKLLIQFQNNGVVDDSQLPKDRFSAERLKGVDSTLKIQPAKLEDSAVYLCASSLRAGGSQPQHFGDGTRLSIL.

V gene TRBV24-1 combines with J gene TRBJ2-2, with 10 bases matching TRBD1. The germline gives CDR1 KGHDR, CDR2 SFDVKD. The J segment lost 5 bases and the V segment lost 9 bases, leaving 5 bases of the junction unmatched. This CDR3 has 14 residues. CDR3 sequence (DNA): TGTGCCACCGGGGGGACAGGGGAAACCGGGGAGCTGTTTTTT. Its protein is CATGGTGETGELFF.

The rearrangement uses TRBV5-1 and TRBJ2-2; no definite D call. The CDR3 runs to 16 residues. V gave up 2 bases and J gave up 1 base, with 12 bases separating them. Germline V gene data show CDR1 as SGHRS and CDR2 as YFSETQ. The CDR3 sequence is CASSLRRSGNTGELFF. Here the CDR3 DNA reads TGCGCCAGCAGCTTACGCAGGTCTGGGAACACCGGGGAGCTGTTTTTT.

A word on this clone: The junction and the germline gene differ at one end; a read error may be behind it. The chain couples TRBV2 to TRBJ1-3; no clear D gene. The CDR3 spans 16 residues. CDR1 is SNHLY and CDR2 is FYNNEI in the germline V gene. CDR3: CASREELADSGNTIYF. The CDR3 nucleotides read TGTGCCAGCAGGGAAGAACTAGCGGACTCTGGAAACACCATATATTTT.

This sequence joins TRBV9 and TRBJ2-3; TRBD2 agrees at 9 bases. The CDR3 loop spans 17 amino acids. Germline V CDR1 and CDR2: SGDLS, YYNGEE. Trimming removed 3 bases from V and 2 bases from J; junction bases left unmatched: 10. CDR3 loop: CASSGGALAGYTDTQYF. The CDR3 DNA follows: TGTGCCAGCAGCGGGGGGGCGCTAGCGGGGTACACAGATACGCAGTATTTT.

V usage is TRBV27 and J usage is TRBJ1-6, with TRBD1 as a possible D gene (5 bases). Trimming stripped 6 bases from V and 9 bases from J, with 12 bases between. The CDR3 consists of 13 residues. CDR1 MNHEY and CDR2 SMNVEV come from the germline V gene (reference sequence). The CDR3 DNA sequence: TGTGCCAGCAGCTCTAAGACAGTTTCACCCCTCCACTTT. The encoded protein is CASSSKTVSPLHF.